The entry that follows covers one TCR beta chain sequence. What it binds is not known. Trimming pared 4 bases from V and 1 base from J, leaving 16 bases between. The CDR3 has 16 residues. CDR1 and CDR2 (germline): LGHNA, YSLEER. Data came from immunoSEQ multiplex PCR; TCRdb stores just in-frame clones and leaves some out. The data hold about 69,000 clones, with about nine tenths observed a single time. Peripheral blood came from all dose cohorts at three timepoints. These data belong to a study of OX40 agonist ivuxolimab in advanced cancers. Study at large: Patients were dosed with the agonistic anti-OX40 (CD134) antibody ivuxolimab. Study outcomes and limitations: Antigen specificity remained undetermined for the expanded peripheral T cells. Also present in some nonresponders was a low level of normalized T-cell clonal expansion.

Sequencing used CD4+ or CD8+ T cells sorted from blood, obtained in a trial of the OX40 agonist ivuxolimab. The V and J genes are TRBV4-3 and TRBJ1-1; the D is unclear. This receptor was obtained from an adult with an advanced solid tumor such as melanoma, head and neck, liver or kidney cancer. As DNA, the CDR3 is TGCGCCAGCAGCCCCTATTTCGGGGTAGAGAACACTGAAGCTTTCTTT. This sequence encodes CASSPYFGVENTEAFF.